The present T cell receptor (beta chain) was sequenced within a study of T cells and Merkel cell carcinoma outcomes. Study outcomes and limitations: Merkel cell carcinoma outcomes were reportedly predicted by repertoire and T-cell density.

This CDR3 comprises 14 residues. Looked up from germline, CDR1 is KGHSH and CDR2 is LQKENI. V lost 5 bases and J lost 0, with 10 bases in between. For this clone: Its antigen is not identified.

Produced via immunoSEQ multiplex PCR; TCRdb's table is partial and in-frame only. The profile shows about 3,000 clones, 95% to 96% of them singletons. The chain carries TRBV18 and TRBJ1-1; D unclear. The sequencing input was tumor tissue from Merkel cell carcinoma. The TCR comes from a human donor with Merkel cell carcinoma. This chain's CDR3 is CASSNTRMNTEAFF. The CDR3 nucleotides are TGTGCCAGCTCAAATACGCGGATGAACACTGAAGCTTTCTTT.